This T cell receptor beta chain was captured by sequencing in a study of CD8 T cell repertoires and HIV-1 epitope variants. Whole-study context: T cells were stimulated with Twenty-five Gag and Nef peptides separately. Controls were a CMV, EBV and flu peptide pool, Ebola AY9 negative control, and no-peptide well. Autologous T cell-negative cells served as antigen-presenting cells in equal numbers. The baseline condition was 1M T cells left uncultured.

Libraries were prepared by immunoSEQ multiplex PCR; TCRdb keeps only in-frame clonotypes and omits some of them. Among tens of thousands of clones listed, roughly four fifths were seen once. Germline CDR1 is SGDLS and CDR2 is YYNGEE. CDR3 length: 15 residues. Trimming removed 6 bases from V and 5 bases from J; junction bases left unmatched: 9. The rearrangement uses TRBV9 and TRBJ2-1, with TRBD2 identical over 9 bases. Sequencing input: uncultured baseline CD8+ T cells from peripheral blood mononuclear cells (PBMCs). This sequence was found in a male donor with HIV. The CDR3 DNA sequence: TGTGCCAGCAACATTGTGGCGGGGGGGAACAATGAGCAGTTCTTC. Translation gives CASNIVAGGNNEQFF.